The table lists the clone carrying this T cell receptor beta chain with a few counts. This sample was included in a study of cytotoxic CD8 clonotypes in ibrutinib-treated CLL. Method: immunoSEQ multiplex PCR; TCRdb's copy keeps in-frame clones and lacks some. Found here are roughly 16,000 clones, over 60% of them singletons; the top ten hold roughly 13%. The CDR3 contains 14 residues. After removal of 4 bases from V and 2 bases from J, the junction contained 2 bases not matched to a gene. In germline, CDR1 is MNHEY, CDR2 SMNVEV (reference sequence). The source is a human donor with chronic lymphocytic leukemia. J is TRBJ2-7 and V is TRBV27; 10 bases align to TRBD2. The sequencing here drew on PBMCs, taken before ibrutinib treatment. The CDR3 nucleotides read TGTGCCAGCAGTTGGACTAGCGGAACCTACGAGCAGTACTTC. Protein product: CASSWTSGTYEQYF.